A single TCR beta chain is shown here with its context. The target antigen is unknown. This entry belongs to a study of shared clonotypes between healthy human individuals. The study, taken as a whole, reports: What limited the represented genetic and exposure-history diversity was the small number of donors.

TCRdb keeps only in-frame clones here, not all; method: immunoSEQ multiplex PCR. Here the sample spans 1,500,000 or so clones, 97% to 99% being singletons. Source material: naive CD4+ T cells sorted from blood. Regarding subset: CD45RA+ positively selected. The source is a young man in good health.

The CDR3 sequence is CASSLALGSFVSLGTGELFF. CDR3 DNA: TGTGCCAGCAGCTTGGCCCTGGGAAGCTTTGTGTCTTTAGGTACCGGGGAGCTGTTTTTT. V and J are TRBV11-3 and TRBJ2-2; D is ambiguous. Trimming shortened V by 3 bases and J by 5 bases, and 28 bases separated the two germline ends. Germline V lookup: CDR1 SGHNT, CDR2 YENEEA. The CDR3 length is 20 residues.